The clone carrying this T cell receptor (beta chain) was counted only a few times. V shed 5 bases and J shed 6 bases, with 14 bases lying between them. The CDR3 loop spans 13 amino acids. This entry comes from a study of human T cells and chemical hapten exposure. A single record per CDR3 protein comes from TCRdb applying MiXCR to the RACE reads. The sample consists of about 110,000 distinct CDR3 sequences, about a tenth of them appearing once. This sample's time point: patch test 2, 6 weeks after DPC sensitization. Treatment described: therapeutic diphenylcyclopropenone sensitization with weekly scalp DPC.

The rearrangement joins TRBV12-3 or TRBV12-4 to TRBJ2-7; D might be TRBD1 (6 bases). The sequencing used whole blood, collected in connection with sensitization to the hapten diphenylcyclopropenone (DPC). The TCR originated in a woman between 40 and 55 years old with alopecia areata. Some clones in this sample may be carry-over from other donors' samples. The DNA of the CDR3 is TGTGCCAGCAGTCAGGGGCAGGCGGTCGAGCAGTACTTC. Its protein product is CASSQGQAVEQYF.